This TCR beta chain comes out of a study of T cell responses to AZD1222 COVID-19 vaccine. Study findings and constraints: CD4 TCRs covered the whole spike, strongest at regions 160-218 and 743-854. Among those given AZD1222, only six were seropositive at baseline.

Sequencing was performed with immunoSEQ multiplex PCR; in TCRdb, only in-frame clones are kept and a portion is missing. The data contain 150,000 to 200,000 clones, 88% of them seen just once; the ten biggest clones take up around 5.9%. The V gene lost 2 bases and the J gene lost 0 bases, with 8 bases spanning the gap. Germline loops: CDR1 MNHEY, CDR2 SVGEGT. This CDR3 has 14 residues. This clone occurred a few times. Its matching antigen is unknown. Other DNA sequences in the same sample also yield this CDR3. The source is an adult in good health. The sequences come from peripheral blood, collected on day 0 of AZD1222 vaccination. The chain combines TRBV6-2 or TRBV6-3 with TRBJ2-7, with D possibly being TRBD1 (6 bases). CDR3 sequence: CASSYRDNSYEQYF. CDR3 DNA: TGTGCCAGCAGTTACCGGGACAACTCCTACGAGCAGTACTTC.